This entry lists 30 T cell receptor beta chains sequenced from one sample in a study of response to subunit inactivated influenza vaccine. Each CDR3 protein is one row after TCRdb ran MiXCR on the RT-PCR reads. The sample holds around 250,000 distinct CDR3 sequences, more than 9% seen once. This specimen consisted of non-naive T cells sorted from PBMCs, obtained approximately 15 days before vaccination. The receptors stem from a man in his fifties or sixties who received an inactivated influenza vaccine.

The chain carries TRBV27 and TRBJ1-2; D gene uncertain. Trimming shortened V by 5 bases and J by 7 bases, and 20 bases separated the two germline ends. Germline V lookup: CDR1 MNHEY, CDR2 SMNVEV (reference sequence). The CDR3 totals 15 residues. Here the CDR3 DNA reads TGTGCCAGCAGTGACTCAGCCACAGCGTGGCGTGGCTACACCTTC. Protein sequence: CASSDSATAWRGYTF.

Regarding this clonotype: It may be a read error: a sequence one base away is much more abundant. J is TRBJ2-3 and V is TRBV20-1; 11 bases agree with TRBD2. CDR3 length: 16 amino acids. Per the germline V gene, CDR1 is DFQATT and CDR2 is SNEGSKA (reference sequence). The CDR3: CCASPRLAGSTDTQYF. As DNA, the CDR3 is TGCTGTGCTTCTCCCCGACTAGCGGGGAGCACAGATACGCAGTATTTT.

The CDR3 spells CASSSTGGKLFF. As DNA, the CDR3 is TGTGCCAGCAGCTCTACTGGCGGGAAACTGTTTTTT. The chain employs TRBV7-6 and TRBJ1-4; no definite D call. Looked up from germline, CDR1 is SGHVS and CDR2 is FNYEAQ. The ends were cut back, 4 bases at V and 11 bases at J, with 11 bases in the middle. The CDR3 consists of 12 residues.

This chain links TRBV11-2 with TRBJ2-7, with D possibly being TRBD1 or TRBD2 (5 bases each). The CDR3 is 16 amino acids. The germline V gene encodes CDR1 SGHAT and CDR2 FQNNGV. Trimming removed 5 bases at V and 6 bases at J, with 23 bases between. The CDR3 sequence: CASSNRDGIRGGEQYF. In nucleotides, the CDR3 is TGTGCCAGCAGCAACCGGGACGGTATAAGGGGTGGCGAGCAGTACTTC.

The chain is built from TRBV20-1 and TRBJ2-1; a weak D match, TRBD1 (6 bases). This CDR3 spans 15 amino acids. Germline values: CDR1 DFQATT, CDR2 SNEGSKA (reference sequence). V lost 3 bases and J lost 7, with 19 bases in between. Here the CDR3 reads CSASAGERVQNEQFF. The DNA for the CDR3 is TGCAGTGCTAGTGCAGGGGAAAGAGTACAGAATGAGCAGTTCTTC.

This clonotype was counted ten times or more. This rearrangement joins TRBV12-3 or TRBV12-4 to TRBJ1-6; D might be TRBD1 (5 bases). Trimming cost V 3 bases and J 5 bases, with 8 bases left between them. The CDR3 is made up of 14 amino acids. The DNA for the CDR3 is TGTGCCAGCAGTTTGTCACAGGATAATTCACCCCTCCACTTT. Translation gives CASSLSQDNSPLHF.

In its sample, this clonotype was seen a few times. The chain links TRBV30 to TRBJ1-2; TRBD1 is a possible D gene (5 bases). Trimming took 8 bases from V and 5 from J, leaving 18 bases between them. CDR1 GTSNPN and CDR2 SVGIG come from the germline V gene (reference sequence). The CDR3 has 13 amino acids. In nucleotides, the CDR3 is TGTGCCGGCCGAGGGGCCCGGTGGTATGGCTACACCTTC. Translating gives CAGRGARWYGYTF.

This clonotype was observed many times. The rearrangement links TRBV20-1 to TRBJ2-7; D tentatively reads TRBD1 or TRBD2 (6 bases each). V lost 2 bases and J lost 6, with 17 bases in between. Germline CDR1 DFQATT, CDR2 SNEGSKA (reference sequence). The CDR3 totals 14 residues. The CDR3 region is CSARRGLESAEQYF. The CDR3 bases are TGCAGTGCTAGACGGGGGCTAGAGAGTGCCGAGCAGTACTTC.

The chain combines TRBV28 with TRBJ1-4, with unresolved D. Per the germline V gene, CDR1 is MDHEN and CDR2 is SYDVKM. Trimming removed 4 bases from V and 2 bases from J, with 11 bases in between. This CDR3 has 15 residues. The CDR3 sequence: CASSSLQRTNEKLFF. The CDR3 bases are TGTGCCAGCAGTTCTCTACAGAGGACTAATGAAAAACTGTTTTTT.

V gene TRBV13 combines with J gene TRBJ2-1; D gene uncertain. The CDR3 totals 15 residues. CDR1 and CDR2 (germline): PRHDT, FYEKMQ (reference sequence). Trimming took off 1 base at V and 6 bases at J, with 13 bases between the two ends. CDR3 amino acids: CASSLVLDPANEQFF. The CDR3 DNA reads as TGTGCCAGCAGCTTAGTGCTAGATCCAGCCAATGAGCAGTTCTTC.

The chain links TRBV27 to TRBJ1-2; no firm D call. V was clipped by 3 bases and J by 1 base, with 12 bases between them. CDR3 size: 15 residues. Germline values: CDR1 MNHEY, CDR2 SMNVEV (reference sequence). The CDR3 DNA reads TGTGCCAGCAGTTTGGAGTGGGCCGGTAACTATGGCTACACCTTC. It codes for CASSLEWAGNYGYTF.

The chain is built from TRBV4-1 and TRBJ1-2, with D possibly TRBD1 on 5 matching bases. V was pared by 1 base and J by 5 bases, with 17 bases between. The CDR3 has 16 amino acids. The germline V gene encodes CDR1 MGHRA and CDR2 YSYEKL. CDR3 sequence reads: CASSQGVRDRAYGYTF. For the CDR3, the DNA is TGCGCCAGCAGCCAAGGGGTAAGAGACAGAGCTTATGGCTACACCTTC.

This chain links TRBV14 with TRBJ2-3; the D is unclear. V dropped 4 bases and J dropped 8 bases, with 10 bases sitting between them. CDR1 and CDR2 from the germline V gene are SGHDN and FVKESK. This CDR3 contains 12 residues. The CDR3 nucleotides read TGTGCCAGCAGCCGAGGAGAGCCTACGCAGTATTTT. Amino acids: CASSRGEPTQYF.

V is TRBV20-1 and J is TRBJ1-1, with a tentative D call TRBD1 (5 bases). V was trimmed by 6 bases and J by 0 bases, leaving 11 bases between them. The CDR3 runs to 13 residues. In germline, CDR1 is DFQATT, CDR2 SNEGSKA (reference sequence). The CDR3 nucleotides are TGCAGTGCACCGGGACCCCTGAACACTGAAGCTTTCTTT. This codes for CSAPGPLNTEAFF.

This clonotype was observed a few times. The CDR3 sequence is CASSRTGLTEAFF. The CDR3 DNA reads TGTGCCAGCAGTCGGACAGGGCTCACTGAAGCTTTCTTT. The J gene is TRBJ1-1, the V gene TRBV6-1; 8 bases map to TRBD1. V was pared by 5 bases and J by 4 bases, with 3 bases of the junction left unmatched. Germline CDR1 and CDR2: MNHNS and SASEGT. The CDR3 covers 13 residues.

To note about this clonotype: A much larger clone sits a single nucleotide away, making a read error possible. The rearrangement uses TRBV28 and TRBJ2-2, with D perhaps TRBD1 or TRBD2 (5 bases each). The CDR3 loop spans 13 amino acids. Germline CDR1 reads MDHEN; CDR2 reads SYDVKM. The CDR3, as DNA: TGTGCCAGCAGTCTACAAAATTTGGGGGAGATGTTTTTT. Its protein is CASSLQNLGEMFF.

In its sample, this clonotype was seen many times. The rearrangement joins TRBV6-6 to TRBJ2-5; D perhaps matches TRBD2 (6 bases). Trimming stripped 4 bases from V and 4 bases from J, with 10 bases between. The CDR3 extends over 13 amino acids. In germline, CDR1 is MNHNY, CDR2 SVGAGI (reference sequence). CDR3 coding DNA: TGTGCCAGCAGTTTCTTGGGGGGAGAGACCCAGTACTTC. Its translation: CASSFLGGETQYF.

This clonotype was observed a handful of times. This CDR3 reads CATSSWGKEVGDTQYF. CDR3 nucleotides: TGTGCCACCAGCAGCTGGGGGAAGGAGGTCGGAGATACGCAGTATTTT. The V and J genes are TRBV15 and TRBJ2-3; D tentatively fits TRBD1 or TRBD2 (5 bases each). The V and J ends lost 3 bases and 5 bases respectively, with 18 bases between them. The CDR3 contains 16 residues. Germline CDR1 reads LNHNV; CDR2 reads YYDKDF (reference sequence). The complete variable domain, with remaining parts taken from reference TRBV15 and TRBJ2-3, reads DAMVIQNPRYQVTQFGKPVTLSCSQTLNHNVMYWYQQKSSQAPKLLFHYYDKDFNNEADTPDNFQSRRPNTSFCFLDIRSPGLGDTAMYLCATSSWGKEVGDTQYFGPGTRLTVL.

This clonotype was seen a few times. The V call is TRBV5-1, the J call TRBJ1-4, with 12 bases that match TRBD1. The V gene's germline CDR1 is SGHRS and CDR2 YFSETQ. This CDR3 is 15 amino acids long. Trimming took 4 bases from V and 8 from J; bases not matched to a gene: 6. The CDR3 DNA is TGCGCCAGCAGCGGGGGACAGGGGGCTTCGGAAAAACTGTTTTTT. Amino acids: CASSGGQGASEKLFF.

This clonotype was observed a handful of times. The chain combines TRBV9 with TRBJ2-2, with 13 bases identical to TRBD2. This CDR3 has 17 amino acids. Germline-derived CDR1 and CDR2 are SGDLS and YYNGEE. V was clipped by 4 bases and J by 6 bases; unmatched bases: 9. CDR3 sequence: CASSPGLAGWSSGELFF. The CDR3 DNA follows: TGTGCCAGCAGCCCGGGACTAGCGGGATGGAGTTCCGGGGAGCTGTTTTTT.

This clonotype appeared many times. The J gene is TRBJ2-1, the V gene TRBV7-2; D is undetermined. This CDR3 is 11 amino acids long. Deletions cut 2 bases from V and 9 bases from J, with 5 bases between. Germline-derived CDR1 and CDR2 are SGHTA and FQGNSA. The CDR3 coding sequence is TGTGCCAGCAGCTTAAAAACTGAGCAGTTCTTC. It yields the protein CASSLKTEQFF. Full variable domain (remainder filled in from reference TRBV7-2 and TRBJ2-1): GAGVSQSPSNKVTEKGKDVELRCDPISGHTALYWYRQSLGQGLEFLIYFQGNSAPDKSGLPSDRFSAERTGGSVSTLTIQRTQQEDSAVYLCASSLKTEQFFGPGTRLTVL.

In this sample, this clonotype turned up many times. The J gene is TRBJ2-5, the V gene TRBV20-1; 7 bases line up with TRBD2. This CDR3 has 16 amino acids. Unmatched junction bases numbered 11, after V lost 4 bases and J lost 0 bases. Germline V gives CDR1 DFQATT, CDR2 SNEGSKA (reference sequence). CDR3 region: CSATRWGTNNQETQYF. The CDR3 bases are TGCAGTGCTACCCGTTGGGGGACTAACAACCAAGAGACCCAGTACTTC.

This clonotype was observed a handful of times. This chain links TRBV7-2 with TRBJ1-2; perhaps TRBD1 as D (5 bases). Trimming removed 5 bases at V and 6 bases at J, with 16 bases between. The CDR3 spans 14 residues. Germline V gene sequence: CDR1 SGHTA, CDR2 FQGNSA. The CDR3 DNA sequence: TGTGCCAGCAGCCGGGGAGGGGTAAGGGATGGCTACACCTTC. This sequence encodes CASSRGGVRDGYTF.

This clonotype has just a few counts. The chain is built from TRBV12-3 or TRBV12-4 and TRBJ2-1, with D possibly matching TRBD2 (7 bases). The CDR3 sequence is 15 residues long. V was trimmed by 10 bases and J by 7 bases, leaving 23 bases between them. CDR3 residues: CATLGGGRPINEQFF. The CDR3 DNA follows: TGTGCCACCTTGGGGGGGGGGCGTCCTATAAATGAGCAGTTCTTC.

This rearrangement joins TRBV7-8 to TRBJ2-3; TRBD2 might be the D (5 bases). With 0 bases removed from V and 4 bases from J, the gap between germline ends came to 11 bases. Germline CDR1 SGHVS, CDR2 FQNEAQ. The CDR3 consists of 15 residues. The CDR3 protein is CASSLAISRADTQYF. The CDR3 nucleotides read TGTGCCAGCAGCTTAGCTATCTCGAGGGCAGATACGCAGTATTTT.

Many counts were recorded for this clonotype. The rearrangement joins TRBV6-5 to TRBJ1-4; D not certain. The germline V gene has CDR1 MNHEY and CDR2 SVGAGI. Deletions cut 2 bases from V and 8 bases from J, with 15 bases between. The CDR3 sequence is 15 residues long. CDR3 nucleotides: TGTGCCAGCAGTTACGACGGATACCGCCCCGAAAAACTGTTTTTT. Translated: CASSYDGYRPEKLFF.

The chain is built from TRBV9 and TRBJ2-3; D remains unclear. The CDR3 contains 18 residues. Trimming stripped 2 bases from V and 5 bases from J, with 24 bases between. Germline assignment: CDR1 SGDLS and CDR2 YYNGEE. Written as DNA, the CDR3 is TGTGCCAGCAGCGTCCGATTGTGGGCCCCCTACACTGAAGATACGCAGTATTTT. Encoded protein: CASSVRLWAPYTEDTQYF.

This rearrangement joins TRBV10-2 to TRBJ1-5; tentative D call: TRBD1 (5 bases). Germline assignment: CDR1 WSHSY and CDR2 SAAADI. Between the trimmed V and J ends, which lost 5 bases and 0 bases, there was a span of 11 bases. This CDR3 spans 15 amino acids. The CDR3 DNA reads as TGCGCCAGCAGTACGGACACCTATAGCAATCAGCCCCAGCATTTT. Translating gives CASSTDTYSNQPQHF.

The chain uses TRBV15 and TRBJ2-1; the D is unclear. V was cut by 0 bases and J by 8 bases, with 14 bases left in between. The CDR3 spans 15 residues. The germline gives CDR1 LNHNV, CDR2 YYDKDF (reference sequence). CDR3 loop: CATSRDGETTHEQFF. CDR3 nucleotides: TGTGCCACCAGCAGAGACGGCGAAACTACCCATGAGCAGTTCTTC.

In this sample, this clonotype turned up a few times. The chain is built from TRBV3-1 and TRBJ2-5; no definite D call. This CDR3 spans 14 amino acids. Trimming took off 0 bases at V and 4 bases at J, with 9 bases between the two ends. The germline CDR1 and CDR2 sequences are LGHDT and YNNKEL (reference sequence). CDR3 nucleotides: TGTGCCAGCAGCCAAGATTGGGCGGCAGAGACCCAGTACTTC. This translates into CASSQDWAAETQYF.